This TCR beta chain was sequenced in a study of T-cell memory formation after mild COVID-19 (dated by TCRdb to the early 2020s). General notes on the study: TCR sequence clusters from the two donors were largely donor specific. The cohort comprised two young, previously healthy adult volunteers, one female and one male. In two donors, T-cell clones that expanded and contracted after mild COVID-19 were followed by sequencing TCRalpha and TCRbeta repertoires longitudinally.

The research as a whole found: Some responding clones were detected in pre-infection memory, suggesting pre-existing cross-reactive memory T cells joined the SARS-CoV-2 response. Whether the second-wave clones peaking on day 37 were SARS-CoV-2 specific was not confirmed. Only a couple of mild cases were covered by the study, and larger cohorts that include severe cases with pre-infection samples were considered necessary. Contracting CD4+ clones turned up mainly in the CM and EM memory subsets, whereas EMRA was where CD8+ clones were enriched. Clones contracting from day 15 to 85 had balanced CD4/CD8 phenotypes, while a second wave expanding from day 15 to 37 was biased towards CD4+.

PBMCs were isolated by Ficoll-Paque density gradient centrifugation. Instrument used: Illumina NovaSeq 6000. TCRalpha and TCRbeta cDNA libraries were built by 5'RACE with constant-segment primers, adding sample barcodes and unique molecular identifiers. RNA was extracted from every sample with Trizol reagent. Amplification of the libraries took two PCR steps, and the second step added a second sample barcode plus Illumina TruSeq adapters. Sequencing of libraries was performed on an Illumina NovaSeq with 2 x 150 bp paired-end reads. Under the source paper's analysis protocol: Reads were demultiplexed and collapsed into UMI-guided consensus sequences with migec v1.2.7. Using mixcr v2.1.11, the UMI consensuses were aligned to TRA and TRB V and J templates and assembled into clonotypes. A clonotype was counted as expanded or contracted only if both edgeR and NoisET called the change significant, with noise models trained on biological replicates. For edgeR calls, the cutoffs were a false discovery rate-adjusted p below 0.01 and a log2 fold-change threshold of 1. As an exploratory analysis of dynamics, PCA with hierarchical clustering was applied to max-normalized trajectories of the 1000 most abundant clonotypes. Separately sequenced CD4+ and CD8+ repertoires were used to assign a CD4 or CD8 phenotype to each responding clone. TCRdb's own reprocessing of the public reads used fastp at Q25 and MiXCR and kept productive beta chains. One record per CDR3 amino acid sequence lists the most common genes and DNA. The V and J calls follow TCRdb's processing rather than the paper's. A total of under 40,000 distinct CDR3 sequences appear in this sample, 7.7% of them only once. Under 30% of the sample is in the top ten clones.

The table lists this clonotype with many counts. There is no known antigen for this receptor. No base qualities exist here, and no much larger clone lies one base off it. The junction shows trimming of 3 bases on V and 4 bases on J, and the gene matches do not reach 8 bases of it. Via the germline V gene, CDR1 is SGHAT and CDR2 FQNNGV. The CDR3 runs 16 amino acids, cysteine and phenylalanine included. Only the CDR3 DNA is retained, 48 bases long and in frame from the first base. The TCR originated in a man between 18 and 35 years old who had mild COVID-19 (a few samples of this study predate the infection). The sample titles of this study are shuffled in the database, so cell type and time point are left out; the donor was told from shared clones. The sequenced sample consisted of PBMCs or a T cell subset sorted from them (not recorded which). The chain couples TRBV11-2 to TRBJ2-1; 8 central nucleotides agree with TRBD2. The CDR3 reads as follows: CASSFLSGGLYNEQFF. The sequenced DNA: TGTGCCAGCAGCTTCCTCTCGGGGGGGCTGTACAATGAGCAGTTCTTC.